Listed below are T cell receptor beta chains from one sample, sequenced in a study of CXCR3-negative and CXCR3-positive naive CD8 T cells. TCRdb re-called the 5' RACE reads; one entry per CDR3 protein, DNA not given. The sample table includes 130,000 or so distinct CDR3 sequences. Material for sequencing was naive CXCR3- CD8+ T cells from blood. These receptors were obtained from a human donor in good health. Some clones in this sample may be carry-over from other donors' samples. Both conserved end residues are part of each CDR3. The order of the fields is V gene, J gene, CDR3 protein.

V gene: TRBV7-2; J gene: TRBJ2-7; CDR3 protein: CASSPYIAGGREQYF
V gene: TRBV15; J gene: TRBJ1-4; CDR3 protein: CATSSLAGRPNEKLFF
V gene: TRBV13; J gene: TRBJ2-7; CDR3 protein: CASSPWTGRSYEQYF
V gene: TRBV10-3; J gene: TRBJ2-2; CDR3 protein: CAIKTDSGELFF
V gene: TRBV29-1; J gene: TRBJ2-7; CDR3 protein: CSVDETSGGYEQYF
V gene: TRBV5-1; J gene: TRBJ2-1; CDR3 protein: CASSLRLAGYYNEQFF
V gene: TRBV20-1; J gene: TRBJ2-2; CDR3 protein: CSARVSPANTGELFF
V gene: TRBV7-9; J gene: TRBJ2-3; CDR3 protein: CASSYFSADTQYF
V gene: TRBV20-1; J gene: TRBJ2-7; CDR3 protein: CSASGFYEQYF
V gene: TRBV3-1; J gene: TRBJ2-4; CDR3 protein: CASSPVPLGGRLAGESKNIQYF
V gene: TRBV14; J gene: TRBJ2-7; CDR3 protein: CASSQDTGAESYEQYF
V gene: TRBV14; J gene: TRBJ2-7; CDR3 protein: CASSHLRGGAGSYEQYF
V gene: TRBV7-9; J gene: TRBJ2-3; CDR3 protein: CASSRGGLAGVTDTQYF
V gene: TRBV4-3; J gene: TRBJ1-1; CDR3 protein: CASSQSRITEAFF
V gene: TRBV29-1; J gene: TRBJ2-7; CDR3 protein: CSVTLGYEQYF
V gene: TRBV7-9; J gene: TRBJ2-1; CDR3 protein: CASSLLYISSYNEQFF
V gene: TRBV7-2; J gene: TRBJ2-3; CDR3 protein: CASSSLMIDGLRSTDTQYF
V gene: TRBV7-9; J gene: TRBJ2-7; CDR3 protein: CASSSGTGLVGYEQYF
V gene: TRBV12-3/TRBV12-4; J gene: TRBJ2-5; CDR3 protein: CASRSGTSGEYQETQYF
V gene: TRBV11-2; J gene: TRBJ2-3; CDR3 protein: CASSLVLEADTQYF
V gene: TRBV7-9; J gene: TRBJ2-7; CDR3 protein: CASSFDRGRNEQYF
V gene: TRBV29-1; J gene: TRBJ2-7; CDR3 protein: CSVEGPGQGTYEQYF
V gene: TRBV29-1; J gene: TRBJ2-3; CDR3 protein: CSGNIAGSTDTQYF
V gene: TRBV4-3; J gene: TRBJ2-6; CDR3 protein: CASSQDRGSGANVLTF
V gene: TRBV19; J gene: TRBJ2-7; CDR3 protein: CASSQVGSGSYEQYF
V gene: TRBV5-5; J gene: TRBJ2-7; CDR3 protein: CASSFGTGSYEQYF
V gene: TRBV3-1; J gene: TRBJ2-1; CDR3 protein: CASSQDTLAGGPGNEQFF
V gene: TRBV28; J gene: TRBJ1-1; CDR3 protein: CASSSTDYEAFF
V gene: TRBV29-1; J gene: TRBJ2-1; CDR3 protein: CSVMGGLHSYNEQFF
V gene: TRBV7-2; J gene: TRBJ2-7; CDR3 protein: CAIEEGSGNSYEQYF
V gene: TRBV6-6; J gene: TRBJ2-7; CDR3 protein: CASSYPQREGYEQYF
V gene: TRBV12-3/TRBV12-4; J gene: TRBJ2-1; CDR3 protein: CASSLGGVNEQFF
V gene: TRBV6-2/TRBV6-3; J gene: TRBJ2-1; CDR3 protein: CASSYSTVSSYNEQFF
V gene: TRBV15; J gene: TRBJ2-1; CDR3 protein: CATGVGLSSNEQFF
V gene: TRBV7-3; J gene: TRBJ2-7; CDR3 protein: CASSSGDPPYEQYF